This T cell receptor beta chain was identified during a study of identical twins. The CDR3 totals 14 residues. The V gene lost 3 bases and the J gene lost 6 bases, with 15 bases spanning the gap. Germline CDR1 and CDR2: LGHDT and YNNKEL (reference sequence). TCRdb reanalysed the 5' RACE reads using MiXCR and keeps one entry per CDR3 protein. The sample holds a few hundred thousand distinct CDR3 sequences, 18% seen once. The sample was naive T cells sorted from blood. This chain uses TRBV3-1 with TRBJ2-7; either TRBD1 or TRBD2 may supply D (5 bases each). The source of this sequence is a man between 50 and 59 years old in good health. CDR3 residues: CASSHGTGLSEQYF. As DNA, the CDR3 is TGTGCCAGCAGCCATGGGACGGGGTTAAGCGAGCAGTACTTC.